This T cell receptor (beta chain) emerged from a study of OX40 agonist ivuxolimab in advanced cancers. Study background: Participants averaged about 60 years of age (range roughly 23 to 80) and were roughly 80% male. Partial responses occurred in Three dose-escalation patients, one with hepatocellular carcinoma and two with cutaneous melanoma.

The protocol was immunoSEQ multiplex PCR, while the TCRdb copy is restricted to in-frame clones and leaves out a portion. The sample lists 30,000 to 45,000 clones; 65% to 85% were seen once. Germline CDR1 MNHEY, CDR2 SMNVEV (reference sequence). V was shortened by 4 bases and J by 0 bases, with 10 bases between the two germline ends. CDR3 size: 14 residues. This clone was seen a few times. Its antigen is still unknown. The study's findings and limits: There were, on average, more expanded clones in CD8+ T cells than in CD4+.

This clonotype was obtained from an adult with an advanced solid tumor such as melanoma, head and neck, liver or kidney cancer. The V and J genes are TRBV27 and TRBJ2-7; D not resolved. This specimen was CD4+ or CD8+ T cells sorted from blood, taken in a trial of the OX40 agonist ivuxolimab. CDR3 sequence: CASSSLISSYEQYF. CDR3 sequence (DNA): TGTGCCAGCAGTTCCCTCATTAGCTCCTACGAGCAGTACTTC.